This record concerns one T cell receptor (beta chain) sequence. This specimen comes from a study of T cells in Graves' hyperthyroidism and ophthalmopathy. The CDR3 regions of TCR beta were amplified from RNA transcripts. HTBI primers were employed in a first-round RT-PCR of the TCR CDR3. Using its own MiXCR run on the multiplex PCR reads, TCRdb lists one record per CDR3 protein. Of nearly 600,000 distinct CDR3 sequences in the sample, approximately 15% were seen once. The junction had 3 bases not matched to a gene; V was cut back by 5 bases and J by 5 bases. The CDR3 consists of 13 residues. Per germline, CDR1 SGHVS and CDR2 FNYEAQ.

The material sequenced was blood. The sequence was collected from a woman under 30 with Graves' ophthalmopathy. V gene TRBV7-6 combines with J gene TRBJ2-1; 7 nucleotides agree with TRBD2. The CDR3 region is CASSNRGDNEQFF. The CDR3 DNA sequence: TGTGCCAGCAGCAACCGGGGGGACAATGAGCAGTTCTTC.